This TCR beta chain was retrieved from a study of blood T cells in healthy people across ages. V shed 5 bases and J shed 8 bases, with 16 bases lying between them. CDR3 length: 14 amino acids. Germline loops: CDR1 MNHEY, CDR2 SVGEGT. To note about this clonotype: Antigen unknown.

Study results and limitations: CMV status of donors was not determined, possibly confounding expanded clonotype changes.

There were healthy Caucasian individuals from Russia, aged roughly 6 to 95, serving as donors. A J-beta primer mix and a sample-barcoded 5' primer were used in a second PCR of about 6 to 12 cycles. MiXCR was run by TCRdb on the 5' RACE reads, yielding one entry per CDR3 protein. Of about 830,000 distinct CDR3 sequences listed, 55% to 65% were seen once; the top ten hold 25% to 30%. The sequencing input was blood. The gene calls are TRBV6-2 or TRBV6-3 and TRBJ2-1; D gene uncertain. This TCR derives from a man aged 25 to 45 in good health. As DNA, the CDR3 is TGTGCCAGCAGTCCCTCCCCCCACCGGTATGAGCAGTTCTTC. The encoded protein is CASSPSPHRYEQFF.